These T cell receptor beta chains were read from a single sample in a study of T-cell reconstitution after alpha-beta-depleted transplantation in children. TCRdb re-analysed the PCR reads in MiXCR, keeping a single row per CDR3 protein. The sample has 300,000 or so distinct CDR3 sequences; 9.9% are singletons. This specimen consisted of PBMCs from the stem cell graft donor, obtained from the stem cell graft. The receptors come from a human donor who donated a stem cell graft to a child with SCID. Each CDR3 is given with its conserved first and last residue. D genes are given only for firm matches. A clone size is listed for some rows: how often the clone was seen (once, few, many), or a class if it is expanded.

V gene,clone size,D gene,J gene,CDR3 protein,CDR3 DNA
TRBV11-3,NA,NA,TRBJ2-1,CASSLEERGEQFF,TGTGCCAGCAGCTTAGAAGAGAGGGGTGAGCAGTTCTTC
TRBV5-1,few,NA,TRBJ1-2,CASSVTDYGYTF,TGCGCCAGCAGTGTCACGGACTATGGCTACACCTTC
TRBV10-3,few,TRBD1,TRBJ2-7,CATGQVNEQYF,TGTGCCACCGGACAGGTCAACGAGCAGTACTTC
TRBV9,NA,TRBD1,TRBJ2-6,CASSATGGSGANVLTF,TGTGCCAGCAGCGCGACAGGGGGCTCTGGGGCCAACGTCCTGACTTTC
TRBV7-2,few,NA,TRBJ2-4,CASSLGRQLAKNIQYF,TGTGCCAGCAGCTTGGGTCGGCAGCTAGCCAAAAACATTCAGTACTTC
TRBV5-1,NA,NA,TRBJ1-5,CASSLVTSSDTQHF,TGCGCCAGCAGCTTGGTCACTAGCAGCGATACGCAGCATTTT
TRBV7-9,few,NA,TRBJ2-3,CATRGSDTQYF,TGTGCCACCAGAGGTTCAGATACGCAGTATTTT
TRBV5-1,NA,NA,TRBJ1-1,CASSLFDSDTGNTEAFF,TGCGCCAGCAGCTTGTTCGATTCCGACACAGGGAACACTGAAGCTTTCTTT
TRBV7-2,few,NA,TRBJ1-2,CASSLEIGSAGYTF,TGTGCCAGCAGCTTAGAGATCGGCTCTGCAGGCTACACCTTC
TRBV25-1,many,NA,TRBJ2-7,CASSETPQGYEQYF,TGTGCCAGCAGTGAAACCCCTCAAGGTTACGAGCAGTACTTC
TRBV5-6,NA,NA,TRBJ1-2,CASSLAPGVFRGYTF,TGTGCCAGCAGCTTGGCCCCGGGGGTCTTTCGTGGCTACACCTTC
TRBV29-1,NA,TRBD1,TRBJ1-1,CSVEGQPNTEAFF,TGCAGCGTTGAGGGACAGCCGAACACTGAAGCTTTCTTT
TRBV10-3,NA,NA,TRBJ1-2,CAISEEGPNYGYTF,TGTGCCATCAGTGAGGAAGGTCCAAACTATGGCTACACCTTC
TRBV7-8,many,NA,TRBJ1-1,CASSFTHRMNTEAFF,TGTGCCAGCAGCTTTACGCACCGGATGAACACTGAAGCTTTCTTT
TRBV12-3/TRBV12-4,many,NA,TRBJ2-2,CASSLGLTNTGELFF,TGTGCCAGCAGTTTAGGTCTTACGAACACCGGGGAGCTGTTTTTT
TRBV5-1,few,TRBD1,TRBJ2-1,CASSLGLLRQGVDEQFF,TGCGCCAGCAGCTTGGGCCTACTTCGACAGGGGGTCGATGAGCAGTTCTTC
TRBV10-3,many,NA,TRBJ1-5,CAISESGGANQPQHF,TGTGCCATCAGTGAGTCAGGGGGGGCCAATCAGCCCCAGCATTTT
TRBV20-1,few,NA,TRBJ2-7,CSARGWTDTYEQYF,TGCAGTGCTAGAGGATGGACGGACACCTACGAGCAGTACTTC
TRBV7-8,NA,NA,TRBJ1-4,CASSRSRDPTTNEKLFF,TGTGCCAGCAGCCGAAGCAGGGACCCCACAACTAATGAAAAACTGTTTTTT
TRBV25-1,few,TRBD1,TRBJ1-5,CASSGDSLNQPQHF,TGTGCCAGCAGTGGGGACAGCTTGAATCAGCCCCAGCATTTT
TRBV11-2,NA,NA,TRBJ2-3,CASRPLGFLSLDTQYF,TGTGCCAGCAGACCCCTCGGATTTTTATCCCTAGATACGCAGTATTTT
TRBV6-5,NA,NA,TRBJ1-5,CASSYRAGYSNQPQHF,TGTGCCAGCAGTTACCGGGCAGGCTATAGCAATCAGCCCCAGCATTTT
TRBV5-1,NA,NA,TRBJ1-2,CASSLDDSNYGYTF,TGCGCCAGCAGCTTGGACGACAGCAACTATGGCTACACCTTC
TRBV10-3,many,NA,TRBJ1-5,CAIRSGDQPQHF,TGTGCCATCAGATCAGGAGATCAGCCCCAGCATTTT
TRBV12-3/TRBV12-4,NA,TRBD1,TRBJ2-3,CASSPDRGSTDTQYF,TGTGCCAGCAGCCCGGACAGGGGGAGCACAGATACGCAGTATTTT
TRBV20-1,few,NA,TRBJ1-2,CSARRTELYGYTF,TGCAGTGCTAGGAGGACAGAGCTCTATGGCTACACCTTC
TRBV7-2,NA,NA,TRBJ2-1,CASSQPGLLFDEQFF,TGTGCCAGCAGCCAACCCGGACTACTTTTCGATGAGCAGTTCTTC
TRBV5-6,few,NA,TRBJ2-5,CASSLYPREETQYF,TGTGCCAGCAGCTTGTATCCCCGAGAAGAGACCCAGTACTTC
TRBV12-3/TRBV12-4,few,NA,TRBJ2-3,CASRTSRGGPTDTQYF,TGTGCCAGCAGAACCTCAAGGGGGGGTCCCACAGATACGCAGTATTTT
TRBV7-9,NA,NA,TRBJ1-5,CASTRVGNNPQHF,TGTGCCAGCACCCGAGTTGGTAATAATCCCCAGCATTTT
TRBV11-2,few,TRBD2,TRBJ2-3,CASSLGRLAGGPTDTQYF,TGTGCCAGCAGCTTAGGTCGGCTAGCGGGGGGCCCCACAGATACGCAGTATTTT
TRBV29-1,many,TRBD2,TRBJ2-5,CSVERGAETQYF,TGCAGCGTTGAGCGGGGGGCAGAGACCCAGTACTTC
TRBV3-1,NA,NA,TRBJ2-1,CASVGDYEQFF,TGTGCCAGCGTAGGGGACTATGAGCAGTTCTTC
TRBV5-1,many,TRBD1,TRBJ2-7,CASSSNTGTGFYEQYF,TGCGCCAGCAGCTCGAACACCGGGACAGGGTTCTACGAGCAGTACTTC
TRBV11-2,many,NA,TRBJ2-1,CASSLLDQVNEQFF,TGTGCCAGCAGCTTACTAGATCAAGTCAATGAGCAGTTCTTC
TRBV14,NA,TRBD1,TRBJ2-7,CASSRPTGGSSYEQYF,TGTGCCAGCAGCCGACCTACAGGGGGTAGCTCCTACGAGCAGTACTTC
TRBV29-1,many,TRBD1,TRBJ2-3,CSVLPGQGAGSTDTQYF,TGCAGCGTTTTACCGGGACAGGGGGCCGGTAGCACAGATACGCAGTATTTT
TRBV20-1,few,NA,TRBJ1-1,CSAPTMGVTEAFF,TGCAGTGCTCCCACCATGGGGGTAACTGAAGCTTTCTTT
TRBV7-9,NA,NA,TRBJ2-5,CASSLALGFETQYF,TGTGCCAGCAGCTTAGCGCTCGGGTTTGAGACCCAGTACTTC
TRBV7-8,NA,TRBD1,TRBJ1-1,CASSLWDRAFDGEAFF,TGTGCCAGCAGCCTATGGGACAGGGCGTTTGACGGTGAAGCTTTCTTT
TRBV20-1,many,NA,TRBJ2-5,CSARAGSTGTQYF,TGCAGTGCTAGAGCAGGTTCGACGGGGACCCAGTACTTC
TRBV4-1,few,NA,TRBJ2-5,CASSAQVDGETQYF,TGCGCCAGCAGCGCCCAGGTAGATGGGGAGACCCAGTACTTC
TRBV10-3,many,NA,TRBJ1-1,CAISEYGYTEAFF,TGTGCCATCAGTGAGTACGGATACACTGAAGCTTTCTTT